Below, 17 T cell receptor beta chains from the same sample are listed, as sequenced in a study of blood T cell repertoires in COVID-19. The data were produced by immunoSEQ multiplex PCR, yet TCRdb's version contains in-frame clones alone and is incomplete. The sample shows over 250,000 clones, about nine tenths of them seen only once. The source material was peripheral blood. The receptors originated from a woman aged 55-70 years with acute or convalescent COVID-19.

This chain connects TRBV4-3 to TRBJ1-1, with D perhaps TRBD1 (6 bases). The germline V gene has CDR1 LGHNA and CDR2 YSLEER. V shed 1 base and J shed 3 bases, with 15 bases lying between them. CDR3 size: 16 residues. The CDR3 protein is CASSQAPEQGYTEAFF. The CDR3, as DNA: TGCGCCAGCAGCCAAGCACCAGAGCAGGGGTACACTGAAGCTTTCTTT.

CDR3 DNA sequence: TGCGCCAGCAGCAGCCAAGGGACAGGGGGGGAGACCCAGTACTTC. Translated: CASSSQGTGGETQYF. This rearrangement joins TRBV5-1 to TRBJ2-5, with TRBD1 matching over 11 bases. The CDR3 has 15 amino acids. With V trimmed by 4 bases and J by 5 bases, 7 bases remained unmatched. The germline V gene has CDR1 SGHRS and CDR2 YFSETQ.

The chain has TRBV29-1 and TRBJ2-7; weak D call: TRBD2 (6 bases). V lost 4 bases to trimming and J lost 6 bases, with 10 bases between them. Germline-derived CDR1 and CDR2 are SQVTM and ANQGSEA. CDR3 size: 11 residues. CDR3 in amino acids: CSVGIGGEQYF. For the CDR3, the DNA is TGCAGCGTTGGTATCGGGGGCGAGCAGTACTTC.

J is TRBJ1-2 and V is TRBV5-4, with TRBD1 identical over 9 bases. The CDR3 spans 15 residues. The germline V gene encodes CDR1 SGHNT and CDR2 YYREEE (reference sequence). After removal of 3 bases from V and 3 bases from J, the junction contained 6 bases not matched to a gene. CDR3 protein: CASSSIQGADYGYTF. For the CDR3, the DNA is TGTGCCAGCAGCTCGATACAGGGGGCAGACTATGGCTACACCTTC.

The DNA for the CDR3 is TGTGCCTGGAGTGTAACAGGGTCCTGGGCCTATAATTCACCCCTCCACTTT. This codes for CAWSVTGSWAYNSPLHF. V and J are TRBV30 and TRBJ1-6, with D perhaps TRBD1 (6 bases). The CDR3 length is 17 residues. Trimming pared 0 bases from V and 2 bases from J, leaving 14 bases between. CDR1 is GTSNPN, CDR2 SVGIG, per germline (reference sequence).

The chain couples TRBV3-1 (or the pseudogene TRBV3-2) to TRBJ1-5; D is unclear. Germline V gene data show CDR1 as LGHDT and CDR2 as YNNKEL (reference sequence). This CDR3 is built from 18 residues. The germline V and J ends were trimmed by 4 bases and 0 bases, with 19 bases remaining between them. The CDR3 spells CASSRPRRSIDSNQPQHF. The CDR3 region has the DNA TGTGCCAGCAGCCGCCCTCGGAGGAGCATCGATAGCAATCAGCCCCAGCATTTT.

The chain joins TRBV28 to TRBJ1-6; D gene ambiguous. The CDR3 runs to 12 residues. V dropped 4 bases and J dropped 7 bases, with 5 bases sitting between them. Germline values: CDR1 MDHEN, CDR2 SYDVKM. CDR3 bases: TGTGCCAGCAGTTCGGGAAATTCACCCCTCCACTTT. Translating gives CASSSGNSPLHF.

The chain has TRBV9 and TRBJ1-6, with TRBD1 matching 7 bases. The CDR3 sequence is 15 residues long. The germline V gene has CDR1 SGDLS and CDR2 YYNGEE. V lost 0 bases to trimming and J lost 7 bases; unmatched junction nucleotides: 4. The CDR3 DNA is TGTGCCAGCAGCGTAGGGGACAGAATAAATTCACCCCTCCACTTT. This encodes CASSVGDRINSPLHF.

This chain joins TRBV28 and TRBJ2-7; 7 positions match TRBD1. The CDR3 totals 15 residues. J gave up 4 bases and V 5 bases, and 11 bases lay outside the gene matches. Looked up from germline, CDR1 is MDHEN and CDR2 is SYDVKM. The CDR3 is CASSIGTGETYEQYF. CDR3 nucleotide sequence: TGTGCCAGCAGTATAGGTACAGGGGAAACGTACGAGCAGTACTTC. The whole variable domain, filled in from reference TRBV28 and TRBJ2-7, reads DVKVTQSSRYLVKRTGEKVFLECVQDMDHENMFWYRQDPGLGLRLIYFSYDVKMKEKGDIPEGYSVSREKKERFSLILESASTNQTSMYLCASSIGTGETYEQYFGPGTRLTVT.

Here the CDR3 DNA reads TGTGCCAGCAGATCCCGGGACAGCCTTAACTATGGCTACACCTTC. This encodes CASRSRDSLNYGYTF. This chain connects TRBV6-5 to TRBJ1-2, with TRBD1 identical over 7 bases. Germline CDR1 MNHEY, CDR2 SVGAGI. The CDR3 loop spans 15 amino acids. Unmatched junction bases numbered 8, after V lost 6 bases and J lost 1 base.

The V gene is TRBV13, the J gene TRBJ2-5; D is perhaps TRBD2 (6 bases). The V and J ends lost 3 bases and 0 bases respectively, with 8 bases between them. The germline gives CDR1 PRHDT, CDR2 FYEKMQ (reference sequence). This CDR3 is 14 amino acids long. The CDR3 coding sequence is TGTGCCAGCAGCTTGGGGGGTTACCAAGAGACCCAGTACTTC. It yields the protein CASSLGGYQETQYF.

The chain joins TRBV7-3 to TRBJ1-6; 9 bases are a match to TRBD1. Germline CDR1 reads SGHTA; CDR2 reads FQGTGA. V lost 2 bases, J lost 7 bases, and 3 bases stayed unmatched. This CDR3 spans 15 amino acids. Here the CDR3 DNA reads TGTGCCAGCAGCTTACTGGGACAGGGAAATTCACCCCTCCACTTT. Its translation is CASSLLGQGNSPLHF.

The rearrangement uses TRBV7-9 and TRBJ2-3; TRBD2 might be the D (6 bases). V was trimmed by 6 bases and J by 5 bases, leaving 9 bases between them. The CDR3 is made up of 12 amino acids. Germline CDR1 is SEHNR and CDR2 is FQNEAQ (reference sequence). The CDR3 loop is CASSMGLDTQYF. CDR3 coding DNA: TGTGCCAGCAGTATGGGACTAGATACGCAGTATTTT.

The chain has TRBV2 and TRBJ1-1; 9 bases map to TRBD1. This CDR3 is 14 amino acids long. V shed 4 bases, J shed 3 bases, and the junction held 3 bases outside the gene matches. Germline V gene data show CDR1 as SNHLY and CDR2 as FYNNEI. The CDR3 reads CASSADRGYTEAFF. The CDR3 DNA reads TGTGCCAGCAGTGCGGACAGGGGTTACACTGAAGCTTTCTTT.

The CDR3 sequence: CASSVVPTYEQYF. The CDR3 coding sequence is TGTGCCAGCAGCGTAGTTCCAACCTACGAGCAGTACTTC. The V gene is TRBV9, the J gene TRBJ2-7; D gene unclear. This CDR3 region has 13 residues. Germline CDR1 SGDLS, CDR2 YYNGEE. The V gene lost 0 bases and the J gene lost 2 bases, with 6 bases spanning the gap.

In its sample, this clone was seen a few times. The gene calls are TRBV11-2 and TRBJ1-2; weak D call: TRBD1 (6 bases). Germline V CDR1 and CDR2: SGHAT, FQNNGV. There are 15 residues in the CDR3. V was trimmed by 4 bases and J by 4 bases, leaving 16 bases between them. DNA of the CDR3: TGTGCCAGCAGCTCTTATAAGACAGGCACCTATGGCTACACCTTC. As protein: CASSSYKTGTYGYTF.

The chain has TRBV7-9 and TRBJ2-3, with 9 positions matching TRBD2. The germline V gene has CDR1 SEHNR and CDR2 FQNEAQ (reference sequence). CDR3 length: 16 residues. Trimming took 3 bases from V and 5 from J; bases not matched to a gene: 9. The CDR3: CASSLRRGGRGDTQYF. The CDR3 region has the DNA TGTGCCAGCAGCTTGAGGCGGGGGGGCCGTGGAGATACGCAGTATTTT.